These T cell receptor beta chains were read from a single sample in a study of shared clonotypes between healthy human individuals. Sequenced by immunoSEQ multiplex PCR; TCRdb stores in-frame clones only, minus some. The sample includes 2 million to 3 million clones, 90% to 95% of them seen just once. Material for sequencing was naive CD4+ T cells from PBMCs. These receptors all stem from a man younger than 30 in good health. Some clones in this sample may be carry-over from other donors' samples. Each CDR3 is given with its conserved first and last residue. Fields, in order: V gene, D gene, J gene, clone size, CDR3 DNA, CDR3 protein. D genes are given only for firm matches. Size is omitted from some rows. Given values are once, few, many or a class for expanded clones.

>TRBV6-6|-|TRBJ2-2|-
TGTGCCAGCAGCCTTCTAGCTACTGGGGAGCTGTTTTTT
CASSLLATGELFF
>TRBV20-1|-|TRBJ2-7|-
TGCAGTGCTAGAGATAACAGCGGGCAGTACTTC
CSARDNSGQYF
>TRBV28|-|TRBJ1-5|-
TGTGCCACCGGGAGGGGACCTAATCAGCCCCAGCATTTT
CATGRGPNQPQHF
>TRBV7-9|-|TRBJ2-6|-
TGTGCCAGCAGCTTAGGGGCACCGGGACGGCGCTCTGGGGCCAACGTCCTGACTTTC
CASSLGAPGRRSGANVLTF
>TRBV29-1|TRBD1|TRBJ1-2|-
TGCAGCGCGGACAGGGGACGCTATGGCTACACCTTC
CSADRGRYGYTF
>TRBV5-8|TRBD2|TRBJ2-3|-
TGTGCCAGCAGCTCCGGGACTAGCGGGTCCTATCCGAGCACAGATACGCAGTATTTT
CASSSGTSGSYPSTDTQYF
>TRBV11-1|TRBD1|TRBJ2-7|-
TGTGCCAGCAGCCGGACAGGGGGTATCTACGAGCAGTACTTC
CASSRTGGIYEQYF
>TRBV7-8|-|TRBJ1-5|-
TGTGCCAGCACCTATTTCGCAGGCAATCAGCCCCAGCATTTT
CASTYFAGNQPQHF
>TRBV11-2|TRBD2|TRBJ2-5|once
TGTGCCAGCAGCTACCGCCGCACTAGCGGGACGGAGACCCAGTACTTC
CASSYRRTSGTETQYF
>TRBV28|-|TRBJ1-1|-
TGTGCCAGCGGCGGCTCGAACACTGAAGCTTTCTTT
CASGGSNTEAFF
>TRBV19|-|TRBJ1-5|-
TGTGCCAGTAGTAAGAGACGCGCCCCACCGGAGCCCCAGCATTTT
CASSKRRAPPEPQHF
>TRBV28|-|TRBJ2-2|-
TGTGCCAGCAGTTTTTTCGGCAGGGTGAACACCGGGGAGCTGTTTTTT
CASSFFGRVNTGELFF
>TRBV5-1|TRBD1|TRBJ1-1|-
TGCGCCAGCAGCCTAAGAACAGGGGCTGGCACTGAAGCTTTCTTT
CASSLRTGAGTEAFF
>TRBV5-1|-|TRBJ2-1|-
TGCGCCAGCAGTTGGGGGGACAGCTACAATGAGCAGTTCTTC
CASSWGDSYNEQFF
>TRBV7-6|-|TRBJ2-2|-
TGTGCCAGCAGCTACTATAAGGACAAAAAGACCGGGGAGCTGTTTTTT
CASSYYKDKKTGELFF
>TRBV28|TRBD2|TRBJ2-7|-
TGTGCCAGCGAAAGCGGGAGCGGTTACGAGCAGTACTTC
CASESGSGYEQYF
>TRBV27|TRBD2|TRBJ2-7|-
TGTGCCAGCAGACTAGCGGGAGGGGATACTTACTCCTACGAGCAGTACTTC
CASRLAGGDTYSYEQYF
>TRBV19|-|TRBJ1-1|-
TGTGCCAGTAGACAAGTCGGCATTTCCGAGGAAGCTTTCTTT
CASRQVGISEEAFF
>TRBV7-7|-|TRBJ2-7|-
TGTGCCAGCAGCCCACTCCAGGGGACCGAGCAGTACTTC
CASSPLQGTEQYF
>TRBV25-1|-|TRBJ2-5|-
TGTGCCAGCAGTGAAGGCGGGGCCGGGCTAGAGACCCAGTACTTC
CASSEGGAGLETQYF
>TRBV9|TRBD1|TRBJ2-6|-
TGTGCCAGCAGCGACCGGGACAGGGGCCTCTCTGGGGCCAACGTCCTGACTTTC
CASSDRDRGLSGANVLTF
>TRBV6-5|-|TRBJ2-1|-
TGTGCCAGCAGCGCGAGATACAATGAGCAGTTCTTC
CASSARYNEQFF
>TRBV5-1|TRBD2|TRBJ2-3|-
TGCGCCAGCAGCCCAGGACTAGCGGAAAGCACAGATACGCAGTATTTT
CASSPGLAESTDTQYF
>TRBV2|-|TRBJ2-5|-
TGTGCCAGCAGTGTCCAGGGCCAAGAGACCCAGTACTTC
CASSVQGQETQYF
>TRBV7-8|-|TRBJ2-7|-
TGTGCCAGCACTTACCTAGGCGAGCAGTACTTC
CASTYLGEQYF
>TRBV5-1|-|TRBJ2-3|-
TGCGCCAGCATGGGGCAGAGCACAGATACGCAGTATTTT
CASMGQSTDTQYF
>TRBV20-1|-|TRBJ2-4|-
TGCAGTAAAAACAGGGTAAACATTCAGTACTTC
CSKNRVNIQYF
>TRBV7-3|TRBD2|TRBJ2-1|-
TGTGCCAGCAGCTTGGGGACTAGCGGGAGGCTTTACAATGAGCAGTTCTTC
CASSLGTSGRLYNEQFF
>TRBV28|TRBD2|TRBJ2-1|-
TGTGCCAGCAGCATAGCGGGCGGGTACGGCAATGAGCAGTTCTTC
CASSIAGGYGNEQFF
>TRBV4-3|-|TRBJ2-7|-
TGCGCCAGCAGCCAAGTCATTTCCTACGAGCAGTACTTC
CASSQVISYEQYF
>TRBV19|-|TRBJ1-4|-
TGTGCCAGTAGTCCCCCCACGGTTGAAAAACTGTTTTTT
CASSPPTVEKLFF
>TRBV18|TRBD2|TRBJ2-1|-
TGTGCCAGCTCACCCACGGGTAGCGGGAGTGGTGAGCAGTTCTTC
CASSPTGSGSGEQFF
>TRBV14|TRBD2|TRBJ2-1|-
TGTGCCAGCAGCAGGACTAGCCGATACAATGAGCAGTTCTTC
CASSRTSRYNEQFF